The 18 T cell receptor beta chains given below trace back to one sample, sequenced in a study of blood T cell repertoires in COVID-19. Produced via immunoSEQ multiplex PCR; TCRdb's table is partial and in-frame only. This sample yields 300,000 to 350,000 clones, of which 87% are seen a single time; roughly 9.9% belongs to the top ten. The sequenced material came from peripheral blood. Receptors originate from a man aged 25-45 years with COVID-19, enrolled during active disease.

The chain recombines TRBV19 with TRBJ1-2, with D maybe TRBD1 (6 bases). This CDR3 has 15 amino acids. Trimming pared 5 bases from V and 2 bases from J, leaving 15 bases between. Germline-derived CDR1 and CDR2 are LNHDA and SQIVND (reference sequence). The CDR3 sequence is CASSLLGGANYGYTF. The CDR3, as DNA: TGTGCCAGTAGTCTTCTCGGGGGGGCGAACTATGGCTACACCTTC.

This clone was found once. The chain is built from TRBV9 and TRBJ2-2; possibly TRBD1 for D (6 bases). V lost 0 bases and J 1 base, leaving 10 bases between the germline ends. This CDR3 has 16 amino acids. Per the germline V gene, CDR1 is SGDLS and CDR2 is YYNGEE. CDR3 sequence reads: CASSVGRGLNTGELFF. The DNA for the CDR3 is TGTGCCAGCAGCGTAGGCAGGGGCTTGAACACCGGGGAGCTGTTTTTT.

The CDR3 sequence: CAWSVPTGGANTEAFF. For the CDR3, the DNA is TGTGCCTGGAGTGTGCCTACAGGGGGAGCGAACACTGAAGCTTTCTTT. J is TRBJ1-1 and V is TRBV30; 8 bases map to TRBD1. V lost 0 bases, J lost 1 base, and 7 bases stayed unmatched. Germline V gene data show CDR1 as GTSNPN and CDR2 as SVGIG (reference sequence). The CDR3 consists of 16 residues.

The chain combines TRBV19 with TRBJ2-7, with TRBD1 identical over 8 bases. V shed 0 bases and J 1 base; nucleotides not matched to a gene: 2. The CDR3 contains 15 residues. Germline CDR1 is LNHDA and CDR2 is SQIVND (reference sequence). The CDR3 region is CASSIDDRGSYEQYF. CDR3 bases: TGTGCCAGTAGTATAGATGACAGGGGATCCTACGAGCAGTACTTC. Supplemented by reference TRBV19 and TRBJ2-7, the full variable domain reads DGGITQSPKYLFRKEGQNVTLSCEQNLNHDAMYWYRQDPGQGLRLIYYSQIVNDFQKGDIAEGYSVSREKKESFPLTVTSAQKNPTAFYLCASSIDDRGSYEQYFGPGTRLTVT.

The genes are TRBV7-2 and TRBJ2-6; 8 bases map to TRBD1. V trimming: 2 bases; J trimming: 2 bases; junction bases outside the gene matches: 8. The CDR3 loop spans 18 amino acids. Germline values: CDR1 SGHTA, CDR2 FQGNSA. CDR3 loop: CASSLSGLDRAGANVLTF. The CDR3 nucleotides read TGTGCCAGCAGCTTAAGTGGGTTGGACAGGGCTGGGGCCAACGTCCTGACTTTC.

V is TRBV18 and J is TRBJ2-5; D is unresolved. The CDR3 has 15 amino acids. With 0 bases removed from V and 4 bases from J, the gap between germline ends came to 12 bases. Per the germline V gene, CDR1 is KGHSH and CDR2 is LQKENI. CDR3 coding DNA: TGTGCCAGCTCACCACCGGAGAGGCGTTTAGAGACCCAGTACTTC. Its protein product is CASSPPERRLETQYF.

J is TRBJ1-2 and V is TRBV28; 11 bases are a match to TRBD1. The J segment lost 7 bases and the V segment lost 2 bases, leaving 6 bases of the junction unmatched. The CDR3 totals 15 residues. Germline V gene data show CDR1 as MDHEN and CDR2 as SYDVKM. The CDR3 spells CASSLLPGTGGGYTF. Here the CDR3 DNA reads TGTGCCAGCAGTTTACTTCCCGGGACAGGGGGTGGCTACACCTTC.

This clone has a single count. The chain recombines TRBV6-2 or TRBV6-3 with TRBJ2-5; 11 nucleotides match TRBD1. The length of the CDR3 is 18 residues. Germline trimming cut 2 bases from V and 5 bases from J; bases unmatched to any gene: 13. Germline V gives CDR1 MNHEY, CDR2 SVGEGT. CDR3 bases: TGTGCCAGCAGTTACGGGGAGAGGACAGGGGGCCGGTGGGAGACCCAGTACTTC. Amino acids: CASSYGERTGGRWETQYF.

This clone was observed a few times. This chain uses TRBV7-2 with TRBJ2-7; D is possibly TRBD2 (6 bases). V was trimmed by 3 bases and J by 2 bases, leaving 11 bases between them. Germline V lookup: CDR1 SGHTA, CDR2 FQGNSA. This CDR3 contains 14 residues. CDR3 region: CASSFNGLTYEQYF. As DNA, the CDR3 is TGTGCCAGCAGCTTTAACGGACTAACCTACGAGCAGTACTTC.

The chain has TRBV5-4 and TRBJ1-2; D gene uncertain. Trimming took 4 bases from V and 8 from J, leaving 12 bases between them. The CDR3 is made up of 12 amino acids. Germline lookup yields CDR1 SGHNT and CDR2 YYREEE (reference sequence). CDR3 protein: CASSVQQMGYTF. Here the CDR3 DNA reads TGTGCCAGCAGCGTCCAACAGATGGGCTACACCTTC.

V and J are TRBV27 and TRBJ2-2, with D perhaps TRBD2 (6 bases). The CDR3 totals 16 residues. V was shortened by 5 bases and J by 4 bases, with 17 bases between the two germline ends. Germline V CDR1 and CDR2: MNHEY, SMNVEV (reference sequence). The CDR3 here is CASSGSTRLGTGELFF. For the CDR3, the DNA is TGTGCCAGCAGTGGATCGACTAGATTGGGCACCGGGGAGCTGTTTTTT.

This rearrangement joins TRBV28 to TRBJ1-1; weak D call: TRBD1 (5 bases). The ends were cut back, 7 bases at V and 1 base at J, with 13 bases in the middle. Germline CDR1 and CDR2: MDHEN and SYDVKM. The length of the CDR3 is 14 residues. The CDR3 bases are TGTGCCAGCATCAGGGAGACTAGGAACACTGAAGCTTTCTTT. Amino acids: CASIRETRNTEAFF. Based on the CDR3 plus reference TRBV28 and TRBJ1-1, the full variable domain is DVKVTQSSRYLVKRTGEKVFLECVQDMDHENMFWYRQDPGLGLRLIYFSYDVKMKEKGDIPEGYSVSREKKERFSLILESASTNQTSMYLCASIRETRNTEAFFGQGTRLTVV.

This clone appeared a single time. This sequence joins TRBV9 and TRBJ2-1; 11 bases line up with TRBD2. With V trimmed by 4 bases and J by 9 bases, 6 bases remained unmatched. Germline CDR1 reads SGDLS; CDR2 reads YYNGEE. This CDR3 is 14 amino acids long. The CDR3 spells CASSFSGGAGEQFF. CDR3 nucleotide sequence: TGTGCCAGCAGCTTTAGCGGGGGGGCAGGTGAGCAGTTCTTC.

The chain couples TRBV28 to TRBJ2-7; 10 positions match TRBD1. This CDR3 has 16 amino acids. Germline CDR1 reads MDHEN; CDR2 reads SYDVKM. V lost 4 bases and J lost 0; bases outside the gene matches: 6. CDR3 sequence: CASSSLRDRGSYEQYF. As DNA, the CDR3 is TGTGCCAGCAGTTCCCTCAGGGACAGGGGCTCCTACGAGCAGTACTTC.

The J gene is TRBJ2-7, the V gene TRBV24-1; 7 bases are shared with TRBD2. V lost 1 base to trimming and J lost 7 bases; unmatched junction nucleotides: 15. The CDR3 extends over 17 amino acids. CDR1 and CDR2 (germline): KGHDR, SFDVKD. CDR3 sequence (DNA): TGTGCCACCAGTGATTTAGGAGGAGTAAGCGGGGTACGGGAGCAGTACTTC. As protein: CATSDLGGVSGVREQYF.

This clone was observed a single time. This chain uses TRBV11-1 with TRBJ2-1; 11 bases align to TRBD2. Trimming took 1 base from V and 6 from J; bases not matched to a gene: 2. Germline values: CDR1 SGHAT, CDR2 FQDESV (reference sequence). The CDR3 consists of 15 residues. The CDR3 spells CASSLGGTSGNEQFF. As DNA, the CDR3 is TGTGCCAGCAGCTTAGGAGGGACTAGCGGCAATGAGCAGTTCTTC.

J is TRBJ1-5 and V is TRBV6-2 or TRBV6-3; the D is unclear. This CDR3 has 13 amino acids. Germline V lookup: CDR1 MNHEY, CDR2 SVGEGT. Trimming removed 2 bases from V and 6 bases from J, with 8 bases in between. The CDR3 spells CASSYVEGQPQHF. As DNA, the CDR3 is TGTGCCAGCAGTTACGTAGAGGGTCAGCCCCAGCATTTT.

The CDR3 region is CASSLGGTGGGETQYF. CDR3 sequence (DNA): TGTGCCAGCAGCTTAGGAGGGACAGGGGGCGGGGAGACCCAGTACTTC. J is TRBJ2-5 and V is TRBV7-2, with 12 bases identical to TRBD1. The germline CDR1 and CDR2 sequences are SGHTA and FQGNSA. The CDR3 contains 16 residues. The V segment lost 1 base and the J segment 5 bases; nucleotides outside the gene matches: 5.